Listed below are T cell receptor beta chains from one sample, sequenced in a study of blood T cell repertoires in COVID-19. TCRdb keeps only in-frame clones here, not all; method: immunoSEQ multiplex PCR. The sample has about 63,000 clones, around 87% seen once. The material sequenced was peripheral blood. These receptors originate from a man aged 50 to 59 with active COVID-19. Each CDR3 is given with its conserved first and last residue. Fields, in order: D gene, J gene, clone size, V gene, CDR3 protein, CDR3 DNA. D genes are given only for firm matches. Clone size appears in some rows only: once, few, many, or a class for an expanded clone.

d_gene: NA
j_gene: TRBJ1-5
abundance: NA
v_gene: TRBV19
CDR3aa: CASSISRDQPQHF
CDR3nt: TGTGCCAGTAGTATAAGTCGGGATCAGCCCCAGCATTTT

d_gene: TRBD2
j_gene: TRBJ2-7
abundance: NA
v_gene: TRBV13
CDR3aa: CASSPPGLAGELLYEQYF
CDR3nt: TGTGCCAGCAGCCCCCCGGGACTAGCGGGAGAGTTACTCTACGAGCAGTACTTC

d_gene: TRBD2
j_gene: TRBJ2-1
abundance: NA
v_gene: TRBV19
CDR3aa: CASRGGTSGYNEQFF
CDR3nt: TGTGCCAGTAGAGGGGGGACTAGCGGATACAATGAGCAGTTCTTC

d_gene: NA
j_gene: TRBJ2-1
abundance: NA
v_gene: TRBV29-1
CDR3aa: CSVEGGVHNEQFF
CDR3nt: TGCAGCGTTGAAGGGGGGGTCCACAATGAGCAGTTCTTC

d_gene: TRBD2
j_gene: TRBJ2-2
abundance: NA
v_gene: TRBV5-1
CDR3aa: CASSSRLAGVPGGELFF
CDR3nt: TGCGCCAGCAGCTCCCGACTAGCGGGAGTCCCGGGCGGGGAGCTGTTTTTT

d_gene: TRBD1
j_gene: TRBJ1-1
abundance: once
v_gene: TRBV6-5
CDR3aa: CASSYSNRGRTEAFF
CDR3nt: TGTGCCAGCAGTTACTCGAACAGGGGGAGGACTGAAGCTTTCTTT

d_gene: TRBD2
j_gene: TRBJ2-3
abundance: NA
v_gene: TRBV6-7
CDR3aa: CASSYLKLAGGSDTQYF
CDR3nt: TGTGCCAGCAGTTACTTGAAACTAGCGGGAGGTTCAGATACGCAGTATTTT

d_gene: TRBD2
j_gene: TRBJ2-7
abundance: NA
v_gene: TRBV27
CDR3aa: CASSPLAGTYEQYF
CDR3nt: TGTGCCAGCAGTCCTCTAGCGGGGACCTACGAGCAGTACTTC

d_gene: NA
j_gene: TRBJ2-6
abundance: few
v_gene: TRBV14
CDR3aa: CASSQVSGAGANVLTF
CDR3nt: TGTGCCAGCAGCCAAGTGTCAGGGGCTGGGGCCAACGTCCTGACTTTC

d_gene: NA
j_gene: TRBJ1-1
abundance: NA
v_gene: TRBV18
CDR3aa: CASSPLGTMNTEAFF
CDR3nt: TGTGCCAGCTCACCACTGGGGACTATGAACACTGAAGCTTTCTTT

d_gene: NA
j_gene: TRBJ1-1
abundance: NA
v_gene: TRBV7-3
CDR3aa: CASSPSGGRPGEAFF
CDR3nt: TGTGCCAGCAGCCCCTCGGGGGGCAGGCCGGGTGAAGCTTTCTTT

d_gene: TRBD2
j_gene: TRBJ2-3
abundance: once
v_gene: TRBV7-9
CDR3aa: CASSLLAGGLTDTQYF
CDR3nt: TGTGCCAGCAGCCTTCTAGCGGGAGGCCTCACAGATACGCAGTATTTT

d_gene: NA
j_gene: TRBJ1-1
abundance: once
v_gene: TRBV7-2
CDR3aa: CASSTGQNTEAFF
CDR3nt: TGTGCCAGCAGCACGGGACAGAACACTGAAGCTTTCTTT

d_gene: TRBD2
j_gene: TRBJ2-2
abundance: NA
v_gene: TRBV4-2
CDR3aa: CASSQDWLAGRSGELFF
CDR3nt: TGTGCCAGCAGCCAAGATTGGCTAGCGGGAAGGTCCGGGGAGCTGTTTTTT

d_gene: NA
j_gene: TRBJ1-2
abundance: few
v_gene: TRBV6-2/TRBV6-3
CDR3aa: CASSERFGSDYGYTF
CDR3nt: TGTGCCAGCAGTGAGAGGTTCGGGAGCGACTATGGCTACACCTTC

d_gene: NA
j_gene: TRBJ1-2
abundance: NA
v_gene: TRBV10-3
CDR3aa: CATVNQVNYGYTF
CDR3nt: TGTGCCACTGTCAACCAGGTTAACTATGGCTACACCTTC

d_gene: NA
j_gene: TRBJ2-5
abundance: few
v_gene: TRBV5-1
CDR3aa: CASSLGRQETQYF
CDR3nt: TGCGCCAGCAGCTTGGGTCGGCAAGAGACCCAGTACTTC

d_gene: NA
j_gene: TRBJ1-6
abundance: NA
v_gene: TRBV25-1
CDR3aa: CASKGQNNSPLHF
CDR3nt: TGTGCCAGCAAAGGACAGAATAACTCACCCCTCCACTTT

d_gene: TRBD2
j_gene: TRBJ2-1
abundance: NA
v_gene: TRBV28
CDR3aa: CASSPTGTSAYNEQFF
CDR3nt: TGTGCCAGCAGTCCAACCGGGACTAGCGCCTACAATGAGCAGTTCTTC

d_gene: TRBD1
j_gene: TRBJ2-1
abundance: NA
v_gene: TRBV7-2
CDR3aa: CASSLRGPTYNEQFF
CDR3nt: TGTGCCAGCAGCCTCAGGGGGCCAACCTACAATGAGCAGTTCTTC

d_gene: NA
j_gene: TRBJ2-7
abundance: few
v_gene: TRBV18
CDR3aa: CASSPGRGYEQYF
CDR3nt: TGTGCCAGCTCACCAGGAAGGGGTTACGAGCAGTACTTC

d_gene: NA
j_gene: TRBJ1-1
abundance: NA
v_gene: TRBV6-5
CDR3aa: CASSSPNRAEAFF
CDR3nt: TGTGCCAGCAGTTCGCCAAACAGGGCTGAAGCTTTCTTT

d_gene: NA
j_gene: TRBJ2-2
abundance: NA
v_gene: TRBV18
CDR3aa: CASSPFQGGTGELFF
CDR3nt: TGTGCCAGCTCACCCTTCCAGGGTGGCACCGGGGAGCTGTTTTTT

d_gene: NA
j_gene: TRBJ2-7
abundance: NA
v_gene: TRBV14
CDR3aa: CASSPRQFYEQYF
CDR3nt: TGTGCCAGCAGCCCTCGACAGTTCTACGAGCAGTACTTC

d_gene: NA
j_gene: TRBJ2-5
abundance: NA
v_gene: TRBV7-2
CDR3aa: CASSPTTQETQYF
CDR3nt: TGTGCCAGCAGCCCCACAACGCAAGAGACCCAGTACTTC

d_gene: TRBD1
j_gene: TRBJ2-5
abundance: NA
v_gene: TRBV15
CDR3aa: CATSVRGRGSFETQYF
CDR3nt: TGTGCCACCAGCGTCAGGGGGCGCGGTTCATTTGAGACCCAGTACTTC

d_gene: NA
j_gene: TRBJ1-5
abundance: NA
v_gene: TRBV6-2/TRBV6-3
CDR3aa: CASSYPTREQPQHF
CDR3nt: TGTGCCAGCAGTTACCCGACTAGAGAACAGCCCCAGCATTTT